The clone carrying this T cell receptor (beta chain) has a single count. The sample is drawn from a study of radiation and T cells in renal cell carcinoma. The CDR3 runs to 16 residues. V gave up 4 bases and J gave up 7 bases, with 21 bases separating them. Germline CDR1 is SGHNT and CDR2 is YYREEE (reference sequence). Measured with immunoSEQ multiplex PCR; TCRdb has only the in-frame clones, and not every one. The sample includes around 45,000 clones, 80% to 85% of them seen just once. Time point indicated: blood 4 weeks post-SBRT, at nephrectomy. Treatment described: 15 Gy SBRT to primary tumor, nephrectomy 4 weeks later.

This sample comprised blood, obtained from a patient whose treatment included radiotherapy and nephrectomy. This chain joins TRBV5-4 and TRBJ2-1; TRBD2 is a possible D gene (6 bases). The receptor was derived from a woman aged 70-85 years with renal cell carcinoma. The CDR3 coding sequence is TGTGCCAGCAGCCCAGAGGCGGGGCCTCGACGGAATGAGCAGTTCTTC. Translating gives CASSPEAGPRRNEQFF.